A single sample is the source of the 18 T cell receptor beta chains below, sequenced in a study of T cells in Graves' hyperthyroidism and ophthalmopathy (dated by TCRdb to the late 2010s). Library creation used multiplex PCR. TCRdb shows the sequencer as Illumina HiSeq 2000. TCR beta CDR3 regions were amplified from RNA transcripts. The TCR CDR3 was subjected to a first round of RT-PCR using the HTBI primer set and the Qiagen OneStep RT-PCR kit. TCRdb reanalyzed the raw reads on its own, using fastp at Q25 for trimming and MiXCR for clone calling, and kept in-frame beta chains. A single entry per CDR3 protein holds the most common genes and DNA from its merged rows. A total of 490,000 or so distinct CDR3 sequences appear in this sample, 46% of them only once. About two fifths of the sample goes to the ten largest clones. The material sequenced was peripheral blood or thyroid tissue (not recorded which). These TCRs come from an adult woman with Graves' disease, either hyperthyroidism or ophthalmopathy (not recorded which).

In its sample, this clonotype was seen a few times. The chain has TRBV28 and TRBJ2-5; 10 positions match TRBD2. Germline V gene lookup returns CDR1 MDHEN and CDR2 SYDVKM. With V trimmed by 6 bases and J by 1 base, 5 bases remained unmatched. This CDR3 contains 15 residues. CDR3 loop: CASSPAGGPQETQYF. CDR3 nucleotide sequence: TGTGCCAGCAGCCCAGCGGGAGGGCCCCAAGAGACCCAGTACTTC.

The CDR3 loop is CASTGQIDTEAFF. The CDR3 DNA is TGTGCCAGCACGGGACAGATCGACACTGAAGCTTTCTTT. The rearrangement links TRBV2 to TRBJ1-1, with 7 bases lining up with TRBD1. Germline CDR1 is SNHLY and CDR2 is FYNNEI. The CDR3 runs to 13 residues. The V gene end was trimmed by 7 bases and the J gene end by 3 bases; junction bases not matched to a gene: 5. Combining the CDR3 with reference TRBV2 and TRBJ1-1 gives the whole variable domain EPEVTQTPSHQVTQMGQEVILRCVPISNHLYFYWYRQILGQKVEFLVSFYNNEISEKSEIFDDQFSVERPDGSNFTLKIRSTKLEDSAMYFCASTGQIDTEAFFGQGTRLTVV.

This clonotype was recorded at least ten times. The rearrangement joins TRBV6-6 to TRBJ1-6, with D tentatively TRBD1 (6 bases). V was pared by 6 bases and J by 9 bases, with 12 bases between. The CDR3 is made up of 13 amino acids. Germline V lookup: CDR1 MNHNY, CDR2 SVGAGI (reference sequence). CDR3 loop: CASSQGYRSPLHF. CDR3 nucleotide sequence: TGTGCCAGCAGCCAGGGGTATCGTTCACCCCTCCACTTT.

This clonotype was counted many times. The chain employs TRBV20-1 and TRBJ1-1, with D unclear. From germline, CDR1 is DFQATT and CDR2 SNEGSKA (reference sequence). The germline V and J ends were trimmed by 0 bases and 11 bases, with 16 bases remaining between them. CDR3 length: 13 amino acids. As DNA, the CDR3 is TGCAGTGCTAGAGATGCCTCCCTCTCGGGGGCTTTCTTT. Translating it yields CSARDASLSGAFF.

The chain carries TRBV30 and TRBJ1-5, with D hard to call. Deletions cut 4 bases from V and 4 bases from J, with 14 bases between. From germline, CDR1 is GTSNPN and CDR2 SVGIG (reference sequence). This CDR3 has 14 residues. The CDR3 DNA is TGTGCCTGGACCTCCGTTTTAGGGAATCAGCCCCAGCATTTT. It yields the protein CAWTSVLGNQPQHF. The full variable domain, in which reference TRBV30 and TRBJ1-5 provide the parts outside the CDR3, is SQTIHQWPATLVQPVGSPLSLECTVEGTSNPNLYWYRQAAGRGLQLLFYSVGIGQISSEVPQNLSASRPQDRQFILSSKKLLLSDSGFYLCAWTSVLGNQPQHFGDGTRLSIL.

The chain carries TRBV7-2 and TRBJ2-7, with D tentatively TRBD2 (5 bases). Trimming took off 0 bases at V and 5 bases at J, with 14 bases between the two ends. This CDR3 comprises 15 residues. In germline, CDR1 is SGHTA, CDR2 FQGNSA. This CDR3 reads CASSLAGAVTDEQYF. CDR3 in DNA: TGTGCCAGCAGCTTAGCGGGAGCTGTTACCGACGAGCAGTACTTC.

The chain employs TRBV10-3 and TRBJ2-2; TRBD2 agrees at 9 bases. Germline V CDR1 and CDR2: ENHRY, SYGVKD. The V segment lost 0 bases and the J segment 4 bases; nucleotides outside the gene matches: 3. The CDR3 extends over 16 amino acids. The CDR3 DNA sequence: TGTGCCATCAGTGAGTCGGCGGGAGGGATCACCGGGGAGCTGTTTTTT. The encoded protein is CAISESAGGITGELFF.

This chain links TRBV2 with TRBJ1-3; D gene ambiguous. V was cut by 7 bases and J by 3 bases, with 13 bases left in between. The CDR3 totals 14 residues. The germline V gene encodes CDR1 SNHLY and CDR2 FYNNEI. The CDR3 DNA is TGTGCCAGCACCCGGGTAGTAAGTGGAAACACCATATATTTT. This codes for CASTRVVSGNTIYF.

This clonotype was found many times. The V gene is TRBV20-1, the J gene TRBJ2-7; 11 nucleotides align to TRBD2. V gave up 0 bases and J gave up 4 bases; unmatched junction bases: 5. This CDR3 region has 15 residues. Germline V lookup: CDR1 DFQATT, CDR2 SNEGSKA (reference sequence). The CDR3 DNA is TGCAGTGCTAGAGATAGCGGGAGGGCCCTGTACGAGCAGTACTTC. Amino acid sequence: CSARDSGRALYEQYF.

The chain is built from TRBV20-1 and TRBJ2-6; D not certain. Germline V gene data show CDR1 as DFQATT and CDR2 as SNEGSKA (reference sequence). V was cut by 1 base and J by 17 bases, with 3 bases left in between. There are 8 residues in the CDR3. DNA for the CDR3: TGCAGTGCTAGAGTCGTGACTTTC. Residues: CSARVVTF.

CDR3 DNA sequence: TGTGCCAGCAGCTTAGAGGGCCCCCGACAGGGAGGAGGCTACACCTTC. Translated: CASSLEGPRQGGGYTF. The chain links TRBV11-2 to TRBJ1-2; 7 nucleotides match TRBD1. In germline, CDR1 is SGHAT, CDR2 FQNNGV. The CDR3 has 16 residues. V lost 0 bases to trimming and J lost 8 bases; unmatched junction nucleotides: 12.

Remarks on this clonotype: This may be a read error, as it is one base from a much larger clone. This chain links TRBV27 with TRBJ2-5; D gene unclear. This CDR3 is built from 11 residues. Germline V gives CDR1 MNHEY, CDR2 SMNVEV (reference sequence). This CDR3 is CAGSFMETQYF. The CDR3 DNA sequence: TGTGCCGGCAGTTTCATGGAGACCCAGTACTTC.

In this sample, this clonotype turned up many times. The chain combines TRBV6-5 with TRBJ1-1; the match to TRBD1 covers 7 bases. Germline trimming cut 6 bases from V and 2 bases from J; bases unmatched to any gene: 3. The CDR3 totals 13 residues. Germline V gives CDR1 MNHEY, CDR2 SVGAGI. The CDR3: CASRTGSNTEAFF. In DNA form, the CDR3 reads TGTGCCAGCAGGACAGGGTCTAACACTGAAGCTTTCTTT.

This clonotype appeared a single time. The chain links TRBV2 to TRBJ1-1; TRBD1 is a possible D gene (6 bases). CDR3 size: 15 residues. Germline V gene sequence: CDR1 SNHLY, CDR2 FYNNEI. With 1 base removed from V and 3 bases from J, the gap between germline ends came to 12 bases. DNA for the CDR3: TGTGCCAGCAGTGAAGGGGGCCCAGGGGACACTGAAGCTTTCTTT. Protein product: CASSEGGPGDTEAFF.

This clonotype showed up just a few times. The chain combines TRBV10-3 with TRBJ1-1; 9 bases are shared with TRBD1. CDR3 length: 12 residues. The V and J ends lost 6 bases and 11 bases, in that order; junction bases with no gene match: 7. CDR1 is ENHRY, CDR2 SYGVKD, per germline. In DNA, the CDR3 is TGTGCCATCAGAGTGACAGGGGGAGATGCTTTCTTT. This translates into CAIRVTGGDAFF.

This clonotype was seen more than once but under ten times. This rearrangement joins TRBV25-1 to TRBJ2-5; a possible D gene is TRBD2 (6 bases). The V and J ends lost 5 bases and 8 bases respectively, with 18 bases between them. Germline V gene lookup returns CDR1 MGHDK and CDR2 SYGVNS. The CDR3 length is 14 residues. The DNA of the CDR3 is TGTGCCAGCAGTAACGGGGCGGGACCTCCCACCCAGTACTTC. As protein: CASSNGAGPPTQYF.

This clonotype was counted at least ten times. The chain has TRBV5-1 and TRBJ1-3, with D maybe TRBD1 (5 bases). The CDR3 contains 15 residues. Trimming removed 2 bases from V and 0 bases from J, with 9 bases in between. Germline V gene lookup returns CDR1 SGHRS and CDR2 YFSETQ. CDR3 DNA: TGCGCCAGCAGCTTAGACAGCGCCTCTGGAAACACCATATATTTT. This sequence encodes CASSLDSASGNTIYF.

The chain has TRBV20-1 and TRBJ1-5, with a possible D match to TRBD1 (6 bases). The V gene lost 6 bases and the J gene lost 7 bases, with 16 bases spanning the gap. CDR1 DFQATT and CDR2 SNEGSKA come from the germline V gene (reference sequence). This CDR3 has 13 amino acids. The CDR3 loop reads CSAWRGTGQPQHF. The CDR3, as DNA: TGCAGTGCCTGGAGGGGGACGGGCCAGCCCCAGCATTTT.